These 20 T cell receptor beta chains came from one sample sequenced in a study of blood T cells in healthy people across ages. Primers used in a second PCR of about 6 to 11 cycles were a sample-barcoded 5' primer and a J-beta primer mix. TCRdb recomputed calls from the 5' RACE reads with MiXCR, one row per CDR3 protein. The table shows approximately 1,700,000 distinct CDR3 sequences, with roughly two fifths occurring only once. The sample was blood. The origin of the receptors is a human donor in good health.

The rearrangement joins TRBV15 to TRBJ1-5; D possibly corresponds to TRBD1 (5 bases). V lost 5 bases and J 7 bases, leaving 18 bases between the germline ends. Germline CDR1 LNHNV, CDR2 YYDKDF (reference sequence). The CDR3 extends over 15 amino acids. CDR3 DNA: TGTGCCACCAGCCCCGAGCGGGGGGTCTACCAGCCCCAGCATTTT. Residues: CATSPERGVYQPQHF.

In its sample, this clonotype was seen a few times. The chain has TRBV4-3 and TRBJ1-4; D gene unclear. Trimming shortened V by 1 base and J by 8 bases, and 8 bases separated the two germline ends. CDR3 size: 13 residues. Germline CDR1 LGHNA, CDR2 YSLEER. The CDR3 nucleotides read TGCGCCAGCAGCCAAGTGGCGGGGGAAAAACTGTTTTTT. It encodes CASSQVAGEKLFF.

V usage is TRBV20-1 and J usage is TRBJ2-1, with D unclear. V shed 7 bases and J shed 8 bases, with 15 bases lying between them. This CDR3 has 12 residues. Germline V gives CDR1 DFQATT, CDR2 SNEGSKA (reference sequence). The CDR3 sequence: CSVDTGVDEQFF. The CDR3 bases are TGCAGTGTCGATACGGGTGTCGATGAGCAGTTCTTC.

This CDR3 reads CASSLAAGLGLYEQYF. CDR3 DNA sequence: TGTGCCAGCAGTTTGGCTGCAGGGTTAGGGCTATACGAGCAGTACTTC. The chain couples TRBV12-3 or TRBV12-4 to TRBJ2-7, with D tentatively TRBD1 (5 bases). CDR3 length equals 16 residues. With 3 bases removed from V and 4 bases from J, the gap between germline ends came to 19 bases.

V gene TRBV18 combines with J gene TRBJ2-5, with D perhaps matching TRBD1 (6 bases). Matching the DNA end better, TRBJ2-7 makes the J call doubtful. The V gene's germline CDR1 is KGHSH and CDR2 LQKENI. The CDR3 runs 12 residues. This CDR3 reads CASTGIEDEQYF. CDR3 in DNA: TGTGCCAGCACAGGGATTGAGGACGAGCAGTACTTC.

This clonotype was observed a handful of times. V gene TRBV11-2 combines with J gene TRBJ2-7; possibly TRBD1 or TRBD2 for D (5 bases each). The length of the CDR3 is 14 residues. Trimming left V 5 bases short and J 0 bases short, with 11 bases between. Germline loops: CDR1 SGHAT, CDR2 FQNNGV. CDR3 DNA: TGTGCCAGCAGCGAGGGACCCTACTCCTACGAGCAGTACTTC. Protein product: CASSEGPYSYEQYF.

V gene TRBV20-1 combines with J gene TRBJ1-2; D is uncertain. This CDR3 is 11 amino acids long. Looked up from germline, CDR1 is DFQATT and CDR2 is SNEGSKA (reference sequence). This CDR3 reads CSEIRVYGYTF. CDR3 nucleotides: TGCAGCGAGATCCGAGTCTATGGCTACACCTTC.

V gene TRBV7-2 combines with J gene TRBJ2-5; a possible D gene is TRBD2 (6 bases). This CDR3 has 15 amino acids. The V and J ends lost 2 bases and 5 bases respectively, with 15 bases between them. CDR1 and CDR2 from the germline V gene are SGHTA and FQGNSA. CDR3 residues: CASSLMGGAGETQYF. The DNA for the CDR3 is TGTGCCAGCAGCTTAATGGGGGGAGCGGGTGAGACCCAGTACTTC.

The chain joins TRBV12-3 or TRBV12-4 to TRBJ1-1; D gene ambiguous. The CDR3 sequence is 14 residues long. With 2 bases removed from V and 0 bases from J, the gap between germline ends came to 7 bases. CDR3 in amino acids: CASSLSNMNTEAFF. CDR3 DNA: TGTGCCAGCAGTTTAAGTAACATGAACACTGAAGCTTTCTTT.

The chain links TRBV6-2 or TRBV6-3 to TRBJ1-4; D is ambiguous. Trimming removed 4 bases at V and 2 bases at J, with 17 bases between. The CDR3 has 17 amino acids. Germline-derived CDR1 and CDR2 are MNHEY and SVGEGT. The CDR3 sequence is CASSSSRSAVTNEKLFF. CDR3 sequence (DNA): TGTGCCAGCAGTTCCTCGCGGTCGGCGGTCACTAATGAAAAACTGTTTTTT.

This clonotype was detected only a few times. This chain joins TRBV7-9 and TRBJ2-3; D is unresolved. This CDR3 spans 12 amino acids. V was clipped by 1 base and J by 10 bases, with 9 bases between them. The germline gives CDR1 SEHNR, CDR2 FQNEAQ (reference sequence). CDR3 loop: CASSLEFLAQYF. As DNA, the CDR3 is TGTGCCAGCAGCTTAGAGTTTCTCGCGCAGTATTTT.

The chain employs TRBV10-3 and TRBJ2-5; D gene uncertain. The length of the CDR3 is 14 residues. V lost 7 bases and J 11 bases, leaving 23 bases between the germline ends. Germline CDR1 reads ENHRY; CDR2 reads SYGVKD. CDR3 amino acids: CAITDGVLAYEQYF. In DNA form, the CDR3 reads TGTGCCATCACAGATGGGGTATTGGCCTATGAGCAGTACTTC.

The V and J genes are TRBV12-3 or TRBV12-4 and TRBJ1-4; the D is unclear. This CDR3 contains 13 residues. Trimming cost V 6 bases and J 8 bases, with 13 bases left between them. CDR3 nucleotides: TGTGCCAGCAGCCAGATCCCTCGGGAAAAACTGTTTTTT. Protein: CASSQIPREKLFF.

The V gene is TRBV27, the J gene TRBJ2-5; D remains ambiguous. Near its end, the DNA agrees better with TRBJ2-1, so the J call may be wrong. Germline V gene data show CDR1 as MNHEY and CDR2 as SMNVEV (reference sequence). The CDR3 spans 16 residues. CDR3 in amino acids: CASSLGSARYQETQFF. CDR3 nucleotide sequence: TGTGCCAGCAGTTTGGGCAGCGCCCGGTACCAAGAGACCCAGTTCTTC.

This clonotype was observed many times. The chain is built from TRBV20-1 and TRBJ2-3; TRBD2 matches 10 bases. This CDR3 comprises 15 residues. V was pared by 5 bases and J by 3 bases, with 8 bases of the junction left unmatched. CDR1 is DFQATT and CDR2 is SNEGSKA in the germline V gene (reference sequence). CDR3 sequence reads: CSAPPTSGWTDTQYF. The CDR3 DNA reads as TGCAGTGCTCCCCCGACTAGCGGGTGGACAGATACGCAGTATTTT.

The sample holds one count of this clonotype. The genes are TRBV4-3 and TRBJ1-5; 8 nucleotides agree with TRBD1. This CDR3 is 16 amino acids long. CDR1 is LGHNA, CDR2 YSLEER, per germline. The junction had 6 bases not matched to a gene; V was cut back by 4 bases and J by 1 base. The CDR3 reads CASSRLWDRSNQPQHF. The CDR3 coding sequence is TGCGCCAGCAGCCGACTCTGGGACAGGAGCAATCAGCCCCAGCATTTT.

This clonotype was detected a few times. The rearrangement links TRBV7-2 to TRBJ2-1, with 8 positions matching TRBD2. CDR3 length equals 12 residues. Germline V CDR1 and CDR2: SGHTA, FQGNSA. V lost 5 bases, J lost 11 bases, and 5 bases stayed unmatched. CDR3 region: CASSPGGVQQFF. In DNA, the CDR3 is TGTGCCAGCAGCCCGGGAGGGGTTCAGCAGTTCTTC.

J is TRBJ2-1 and V is TRBV20-1; D ambiguous. The V and J ends lost 5 bases and 7 bases respectively, with 21 bases between them. The CDR3 length is 15 residues. Germline-derived CDR1 and CDR2 are DFQATT and SNEGSKA (reference sequence). CDR3 nucleotides: TGCAGTGCTTTCCAACCTAACCAAAGGCCAAATGAGCAGTTCTTC. Encoded protein: CSAFQPNQRPNEQFF.

This sequence joins TRBV6-5 and TRBJ2-7; D gene uncertain. Germline lookup yields CDR1 MNHEY and CDR2 SVGAGI. The V gene lost 6 bases and the J gene lost 4 bases, with 16 bases spanning the gap. The CDR3 has 14 amino acids. DNA for the CDR3: TGTGCCAGCAGCTCTCCCTCGAAAGGGTACGAGCAGTACTTC. This codes for CASSSPSKGYEQYF.

The chain employs TRBV18 and TRBJ2-1; D possibly corresponds to TRBD2 (5 bases). This CDR3 has 16 residues. Germline lookup yields CDR1 KGHSH and CDR2 LQKENI. Trimming removed 1 base from V and 4 bases from J, with 14 bases in between. The CDR3 here is CASSPRESSRYNEQFF. For the CDR3, the DNA is TGTGCCAGCTCACCACGGGAGAGCTCGAGATACAATGAGCAGTTCTTC.